Presented here are 28 T cell receptor beta chains from one specimen sequenced in a study of T cells after somatic rescue of genetic block. TCRdb's table, derived via immunoSEQ multiplex PCR, lists solely in-frame clones and lacks some. The sample includes approximately 100,000 clones, about 90% of them seen just once. Sequencing was performed on peripheral blood mononuclear cells (PBMCs). The receptors originated from a woman younger than 35.

The V and J genes are TRBV5-4 and TRBJ2-3; D is perhaps TRBD1 or TRBD2 (5 bases each). Germline V CDR1 and CDR2: SGHNT, YYREEE (reference sequence). The CDR3 is 14 amino acids. Deletions cut 0 bases from V and 4 bases from J, with 9 bases between. The CDR3 loop is CASSLAGLPDTQYF. In DNA form, the CDR3 reads TGTGCCAGCAGCTTGGCGGGGCTGCCAGATACGCAGTATTTT.

The gene calls are TRBV28 and TRBJ2-3; D remains unclear. V gave up 7 bases and J gave up 4 bases, with 6 bases separating them. This CDR3 is built from 11 residues. In germline, CDR1 is MDHEN, CDR2 SYDVKM. The CDR3 bases are TGTGCCAGCACCGCAGCAGATACGCAGTATTTT. Translated, it gives CASTAADTQYF.

To note about this clone: At the DNA level, this CDR3 is encoded by other sequences in the same sample as well. J is TRBJ1-1 and V is TRBV5-5, with 7 bases fitting TRBD1. The junction had 4 bases not matched to a gene; V was cut back by 4 bases and J by 1 base. The CDR3 loop spans 14 amino acids. Germline V gene lookup returns CDR1 SGHKS and CDR2 YYEKEE (reference sequence). CDR3 amino acids: CASSPGGANTEAFF. The CDR3 DNA is TGTGCCAGCAGCCCAGGGGGGGCGAACACTGAAGCTTTCTTT.

The chain is built from TRBV5-1 and TRBJ2-7; either TRBD1 or TRBD2 may fit D (5 bases each). Germline V CDR1 and CDR2: SGHRS, YFSETQ. Trimming shortened V by 0 bases and J by 5 bases, and 12 bases separated the two germline ends. CDR3 size: 14 residues. Here the CDR3 DNA reads TGCGCCAGCAGCTTGGGGGGGTCTATTAACGAGCAGTACTTC. Translating it yields CASSLGGSINEQYF.

This CDR3 is CASSGAQNHQPQHF. For the CDR3, the DNA is TGTGCCAGCAGTGGGGCCCAAAACCATCAGCCCCAGCATTTT. The chain couples TRBV2 to TRBJ1-5; D call uncertain. Trimming removed 4 bases at V and 5 bases at J, with 12 bases between. Germline-derived CDR1 and CDR2 are SNHLY and FYNNEI. The CDR3 spans 14 residues.

The gene calls are TRBV6-6 and TRBJ1-3, with D possibly TRBD1 on 6 matching bases. The CDR3 sequence is 14 residues long. Germline V gene lookup returns CDR1 MNHNY and CDR2 SVGAGI (reference sequence). The ends were cut back, 6 bases at V and 0 bases at J, with 9 bases in the middle. This chain's CDR3 is CASRMDSSGNTIYF. The DNA of the CDR3 is TGTGCCAGCAGAATGGACAGCTCTGGAAACACCATATATTTT.

The genes are TRBV19 and TRBJ1-4; D uncertain. The CDR3 is made up of 12 amino acids. Germline values: CDR1 LNHDA, CDR2 SQIVND (reference sequence). V lost 11 bases and J lost 3, with 10 bases in between. CDR3 protein: CAVGLANEKLFF. CDR3 in DNA: TGTGCCGTGGGCCTGGCTAATGAAAAACTGTTTTTT.

Only one count was recorded for this clone. The germline gene is not matched at one end of the junction; a read error may be the cause. V gene TRBV18 combines with J gene TRBJ1-5; 7 bases are a match to TRBD1. In germline, CDR1 is KGHSH, CDR2 LQKENI. The CDR3 extends over 14 amino acids. CDR3 in amino acids: CASSPQGLRQPQHF. CDR3 DNA sequence: TGTGCCAGCTCGCCACAGGGGTTGCGTCAGCCCCAGCATTTT.

This clone has more than one count but fewer than ten. The rearrangement joins TRBV5-1 to TRBJ2-5; 10 bases align to TRBD1. The length of the CDR3 is 16 residues. Per germline, CDR1 SGHRS and CDR2 YFSETQ. The trim removed 4 bases at V and 1 base at J, leaving 7 bases unmatched. CDR3 loop: CASSPRDRGLQETQYF. CDR3 DNA: TGCGCCAGCAGCCCCCGGGACAGGGGCCTCCAAGAGACCCAGTACTTC. Full variable domain (remainder filled in from reference TRBV5-1 and TRBJ2-5): KAGVTQTPRYLIKTRGQQVTLSCSPISGHRSVSWYQQTPGQGLQFLFEYFSETQRNKGNFPGRFSGRQFSNSRSEMNVSTLELGDSALYLCASSPRDRGLQETQYFGPGTRLLVL.

The CDR3 coding sequence is TGTGCCAGCATCCTCGGGAGGAAAAGCTCCTACAATGAGCAGTTCTTC. Protein sequence: CASILGRKSSYNEQFF. The chain joins TRBV28 to TRBJ2-1; 7 nucleotides agree with TRBD2. From germline, CDR1 is MDHEN and CDR2 SYDVKM. J lost 0 bases, V lost 7 bases, and 9 bases had no gene match. The CDR3 spans 16 residues. Combining the CDR3 with reference TRBV28 and TRBJ2-1 gives the whole variable domain DVKVTQSSRYLVKRTGEKVFLECVQDMDHENMFWYRQDPGLGLRLIYFSYDVKMKEKGDIPEGYSVSREKKERFSLILESASTNQTSMYLCASILGRKSSYNEQFFGPGTRLTVL.

The gene calls are TRBV28 and TRBJ2-1, with 11 bases matching TRBD2. This CDR3 spans 18 amino acids. Germline loops: CDR1 MDHEN, CDR2 SYDVKM. Trimming cost V 1 base and J 8 bases; bases outside gene matches: 13. CDR3: CASSLYPPGLAEGYEQFF. CDR3 coding DNA: TGTGCCAGCAGTTTATATCCTCCGGGACTAGCGGAGGGGTATGAGCAGTTCTTC.

The rearrangement links TRBV6-4 to TRBJ2-1, with TRBD2 matching over 7 bases. The germline CDR1 and CDR2 sequences are MRHNA and SNTAGT. After removal of 3 bases from V and 8 bases from J, the junction contained 19 bases not matched to a gene. The CDR3 loop spans 18 amino acids. In DNA, the CDR3 is TGTGCCAGCAGTGAACGCCCTACTGGCGGGAGTATTGGCGATGAGCAGTTCTTC. It encodes CASSERPTGGSIGDEQFF.

The rearrangement joins TRBV9 to TRBJ2-7; D is uncertain. Looked up from germline, CDR1 is SGDLS and CDR2 is YYNGEE. The CDR3 spans 15 residues. Trimming pared 0 bases from V and 2 bases from J, leaving 12 bases between. In nucleotides, the CDR3 is TGTGCCAGCAGCGTAGAGGCCGGGCAGACCTACGAGCAGTACTTC. It encodes CASSVEAGQTYEQYF.

V usage is TRBV19 and J usage is TRBJ1-2; D may be TRBD1 (6 bases). Trimming pared 1 base from V and 4 bases from J, leaving 10 bases between. Germline CDR1 reads LNHDA; CDR2 reads SQIVND (reference sequence). The CDR3 has 14 amino acids. The CDR3 DNA follows: TGTGCCAGTAGTATAGTTCCGGGGGCCTATGGCTACACCTTC. Translated: CASSIVPGAYGYTF.

V and J are TRBV28 and TRBJ2-7; D uncertain. Germline CDR1 is MDHEN and CDR2 is SYDVKM. Between the trimmed V and J ends, which lost 4 bases and 3 bases, there was a span of 10 bases. The CDR3 covers 13 residues. CDR3 nucleotides: TGTGCCAGCAGTTACTGGCGGTTCTACGAGCAGTACTTC. Translating gives CASSYWRFYEQYF.

This clone was observed a single time. This chain links TRBV27 with TRBJ1-1; the D gene is possibly TRBD1 (5 bases). The V and J ends lost 1 base and 0 bases respectively, with 6 bases between them. Germline CDR1 and CDR2: MNHEY and SMNVEV (reference sequence). This CDR3 comprises 14 residues. CDR3 sequence (DNA): TGTGCCAGCAGTTTATGGGGCCTGAACACTGAAGCTTTCTTT. This sequence encodes CASSLWGLNTEAFF.

CDR3 amino acids: CASSYSFAGGPPEQYF. CDR3 DNA sequence: TGTGCCAGCAGTTACTCGTTTGCGGGAGGTCCTCCCGAGCAGTACTTC. The J gene is TRBJ2-7, the V gene TRBV6-5, with TRBD2 matching 8 bases. Germline lookup yields CDR1 MNHEY and CDR2 SVGAGI. This CDR3 contains 16 residues. The ends lost 0 bases at V and 6 bases at J; junction bases unmatched: 10.

The chain is built from TRBV7-8 and TRBJ1-2; possibly TRBD1 for D (6 bases). CDR3 length equals 16 residues. Germline loops: CDR1 SGHVS, CDR2 FQNEAQ. V dropped 3 bases and J dropped 5 bases, with 19 bases sitting between them. The CDR3 DNA sequence: TGTGCCAGCAGCTTTCCGGGAACCAGGGGCCTTTATGGCTACACCTTC. Protein sequence: CASSFPGTRGLYGYTF.

The J gene is TRBJ2-7, the V gene TRBV13; 8 nucleotides match TRBD1. The CDR3 is 15 amino acids. The trim removed 5 bases at V and 2 bases at J, leaving 8 bases unmatched. Germline assignment: CDR1 PRHDT and CDR2 FYEKMQ (reference sequence). The CDR3 DNA reads as TGTGCCAGCAGCCCCGGCGGGACAGGCACCTACGAGCAGTACTTC. Amino acids: CASSPGGTGTYEQYF.

The CDR3 region has the DNA TGCGCCAGCAGTGACCCTAGCGCAGGGGGTTTGGATACGCAGTATTTT. Translating gives CASSDPSAGGLDTQYF. V is TRBV10-1 and J is TRBJ2-3, with a possible D match to TRBD1 (7 bases). There are 16 residues in the CDR3. CDR1 and CDR2 (germline): WNHNN, SYGVQD (reference sequence). Deletions cut 3 bases from V and 6 bases from J, with 19 bases between.

The CDR3 spells CASSQGQGDQPQHF. The CDR3 region has the DNA TGTGCCAGCAGCCAAGGACAGGGCGATCAGCCCCAGCATTTT. The chain recombines TRBV9 with TRBJ1-5, with 8 bases that match TRBD1. CDR1 and CDR2 from the germline V gene are SGDLS and YYNGEE. Unmatched junction bases numbered 5, after V lost 4 bases and J lost 5 bases. The CDR3 is 14 residues long.

The chain combines TRBV7-9 with TRBJ2-1; TRBD2 agrees at 14 bases. Germline CDR1 and CDR2: SEHNR and FQNEAQ (reference sequence). This CDR3 is built from 17 residues. With V trimmed by 5 bases and J by 5 bases, 8 bases remained unmatched. The CDR3 DNA follows: TGTGCCAGCAGCCCGGGACTAGCGGGAGATCAGGACAATGAGCAGTTCTTC. Translating it yields CASSPGLAGDQDNEQFF.

This chain joins TRBV18 and TRBJ1-5; a weak D match, TRBD1 (5 bases). This CDR3 comprises 14 residues. Germline V lookup: CDR1 KGHSH, CDR2 LQKENI. The ends were cut back, 1 base at V and 6 bases at J, with 10 bases in the middle. DNA for the CDR3: TGTGCCAGCTCACCACGGGACGCTGGTCAGCCCCAGCATTTT. The encoded protein is CASSPRDAGQPQHF.

The rearrangement joins TRBV6-6 to TRBJ1-1, with a tentative D call TRBD1 (6 bases). With 6 bases removed from V and 5 bases from J, the gap between germline ends came to 13 bases. Germline V CDR1 and CDR2: MNHNY, SVGAGI (reference sequence). This CDR3 is 13 amino acids long. The CDR3 nucleotides are TGTGCCAGCAGGAGGAAAGGGGGAACTGAAGCTTTCTTT. The encoded protein is CASRRKGGTEAFF.

The rearrangement links TRBV21-1 to TRBJ2-5; TRBD2 reflects the table's D call only, with no check against the DNA. TRBV21-1 is noted as a pseudogene. The CDR3 spans 13 residues. CDR3 nucleotide sequence: TGTGCCAGCAGCAAGAGGGTGCCAGGGACCCAGTACTTC. This codes for CASSKRVPGTQYF.

A single count supports this clone. The sample contains more than one DNA sequence encoding this CDR3. The rearrangement uses TRBV28 and TRBJ1-2; D is unresolved. Trimming shortened V by 6 bases and J by 12 bases, and 17 bases separated the two germline ends. CDR1 and CDR2 (germline): MDHEN, SYDVKM. The CDR3 has 12 amino acids. CDR3 sequence (DNA): TGTGCCAGCAGGCTAAACTATGGCTATCACACCTTC. It specifies CASRLNYGYHTF.

This clone appeared once. This rearrangement joins TRBV19 to TRBJ1-4; D gene ambiguous. The germline V gene has CDR1 LNHDA and CDR2 SQIVND (reference sequence). The CDR3 is 16 residues long. Trimming shortened V by 0 bases and J by 4 bases, and 12 bases separated the two germline ends. The CDR3 DNA follows: TGTGCCAGTAGTATAGATCTGGAACAGAATAATGAAAAACTGTTTTTT. As protein: CASSIDLEQNNEKLFF.

The chain is built from TRBV10-2 and TRBJ2-1; tentatively, D is TRBD2 (5 bases). The CDR3 length is 14 residues. Germline-derived CDR1 and CDR2 are WSHSY and SAAADI. Trimming shortened V by 3 bases and J by 6 bases, and 12 bases separated the two germline ends. The CDR3 DNA follows: TGCGCCAGCAGTGACGGCGGGCCCACCAATGAGCAGTTCTTC. It codes for CASSDGGPTNEQFF.